This record concerns one TCR beta chain sequence. The sample belongs to a study of blood T cell repertoires in COVID-19. The wider study: There were acute and convalescent COVID-19 samples, and they came from the United States, Italy and Spain.

Germline V gene sequence: CDR1 SGDLS, CDR2 YYNGEE. V lost 4 bases, J lost 4 bases, and 9 bases stayed unmatched. CDR3 size: 17 residues. As handled by the study authors: By means of reference gene primer amplification, nucleated cell counts were estimated. TCRdb keeps only in-frame clones here, not all; method: immunoSEQ multiplex PCR. V and J calls and clone size come straight from that table; D and trimming were deduced from the DNA. This sample has around 120,000 clones, with less than 90% found just once. This clonotype originated in a man aged 25 to 45 with acute or convalescent COVID-19. Sequenced material: peripheral blood. The V gene is TRBV9, the J gene TRBJ2-1; 12 bases are shared with TRBD2. The CDR3 DNA is TGTGCCAGCAGCCCGACCGGAGGGACTAGCGGGTACAATGAGCAGTTCTTC. It yields the protein CASSPTGGTSGYNEQFF.